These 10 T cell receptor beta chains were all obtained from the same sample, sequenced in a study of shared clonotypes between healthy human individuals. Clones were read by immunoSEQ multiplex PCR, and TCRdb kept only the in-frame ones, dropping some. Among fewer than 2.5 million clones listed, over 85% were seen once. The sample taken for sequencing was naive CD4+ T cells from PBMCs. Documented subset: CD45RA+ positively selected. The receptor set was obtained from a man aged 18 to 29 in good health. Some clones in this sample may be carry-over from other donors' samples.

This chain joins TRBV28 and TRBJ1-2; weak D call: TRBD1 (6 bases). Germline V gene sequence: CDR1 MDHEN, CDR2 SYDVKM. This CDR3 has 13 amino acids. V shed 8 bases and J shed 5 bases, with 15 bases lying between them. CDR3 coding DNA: TGTGCCAGCCAGGGGTTTCTGAGGTATGGCTACACCTTC. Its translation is CASQGFLRYGYTF.

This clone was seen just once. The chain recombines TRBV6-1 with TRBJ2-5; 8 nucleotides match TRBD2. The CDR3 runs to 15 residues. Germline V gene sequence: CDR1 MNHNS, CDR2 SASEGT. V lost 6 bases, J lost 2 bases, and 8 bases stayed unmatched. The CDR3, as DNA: TGTGCCAGCAGCGGGGGACTAGGCGGTCAAGAGACCCAGTACTTC. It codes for CASSGGLGGQETQYF.

The CDR3 loop reads CASNLDRPQETQYF. CDR3 DNA: TGTGCCAGCAATTTGGATCGCCCCCAAGAGACCCAGTACTTC. The chain carries TRBV2 and TRBJ2-5; D unclear. Germline loops: CDR1 SNHLY, CDR2 FYNNEI. The CDR3 covers 14 residues. V was shortened by 7 bases and J by 1 base, with 13 bases between the two germline ends.

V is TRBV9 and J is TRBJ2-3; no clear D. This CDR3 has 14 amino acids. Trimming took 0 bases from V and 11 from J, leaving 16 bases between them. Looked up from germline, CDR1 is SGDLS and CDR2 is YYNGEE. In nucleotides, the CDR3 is TGTGCCAGCAGCGTAGCCCCACCCCCGGTGAAGCAGTATTTT. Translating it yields CASSVAPPPVKQYF. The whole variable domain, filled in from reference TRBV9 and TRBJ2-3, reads DSGVTQTPKHLITATGQRVTLRCSPRSGDLSVYWYQQSLDQGLQFLIQYYNGEERAKGNILERFSAQQFPDLHSELNLSSLELGDSALYFCASSVAPPPVKQYFGPGTRLTVL.

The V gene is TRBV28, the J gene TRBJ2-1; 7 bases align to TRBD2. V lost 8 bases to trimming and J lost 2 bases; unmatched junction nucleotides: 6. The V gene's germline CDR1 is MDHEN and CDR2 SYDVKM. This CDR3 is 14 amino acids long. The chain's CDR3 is CASGPSGTYNEQFF. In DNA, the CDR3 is TGTGCCAGCGGTCCTAGCGGTACCTACAATGAGCAGTTCTTC.

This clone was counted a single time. CDR3 in DNA: TGTGCCAGCAGTTTATCGGACCCGATTGAAGCTTTCTTT. Its translation is CASSLSDPIEAFF. The chain links TRBV28 to TRBJ1-1; the D is unclear. CDR1 and CDR2 from the germline V gene are MDHEN and SYDVKM. The CDR3 extends over 13 amino acids. V lost 1 base, J lost 7 bases, and 10 bases lay in between.

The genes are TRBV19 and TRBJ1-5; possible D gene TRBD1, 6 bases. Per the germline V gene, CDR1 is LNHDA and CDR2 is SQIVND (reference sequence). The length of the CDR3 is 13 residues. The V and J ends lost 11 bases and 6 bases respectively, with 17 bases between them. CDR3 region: CAASWGGPQPQHF. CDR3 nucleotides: TGTGCCGCCAGCTGGGGGGGGCCTCAGCCCCAGCATTTT. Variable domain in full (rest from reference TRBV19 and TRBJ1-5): DGGITQSPKYLFRKEGQNVTLSCEQNLNHDAMYWYRQDPGQGLRLIYYSQIVNDFQKGDIAEGYSVSREKKESFPLTVTSAQKNPTAFYLCAASWGGPQPQHFGDGTRLSIL.

The CDR3 spells CATSLTATHEKLFF. In nucleotides, the CDR3 is TGCGCCACCTCATTGACAGCAACACATGAAAAACTGTTTTTT. V gene TRBV4-1 combines with J gene TRBJ1-4; D may be TRBD1 (5 bases). V lost 10 bases, J lost 6 bases, and 18 bases lay in between. The CDR3 is 14 residues long. Per the germline V gene, CDR1 is MGHRA and CDR2 is YSYEKL.

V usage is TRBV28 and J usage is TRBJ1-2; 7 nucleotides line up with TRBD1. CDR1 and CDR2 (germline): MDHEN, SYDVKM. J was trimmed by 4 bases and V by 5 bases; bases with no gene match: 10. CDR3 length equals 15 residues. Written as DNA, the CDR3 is TGTGCCAGCAGTCCCCAAAGGGGGCGTCCCTATGGCTACACCTTC. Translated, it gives CASSPQRGRPYGYTF.

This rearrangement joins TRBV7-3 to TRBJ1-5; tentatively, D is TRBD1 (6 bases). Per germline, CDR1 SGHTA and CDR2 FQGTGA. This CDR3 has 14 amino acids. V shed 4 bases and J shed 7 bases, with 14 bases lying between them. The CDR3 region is CASSSTGGQQPQHF. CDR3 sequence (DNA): TGTGCCAGCAGCTCGACTGGGGGGCAGCAGCCCCAGCATTTT.